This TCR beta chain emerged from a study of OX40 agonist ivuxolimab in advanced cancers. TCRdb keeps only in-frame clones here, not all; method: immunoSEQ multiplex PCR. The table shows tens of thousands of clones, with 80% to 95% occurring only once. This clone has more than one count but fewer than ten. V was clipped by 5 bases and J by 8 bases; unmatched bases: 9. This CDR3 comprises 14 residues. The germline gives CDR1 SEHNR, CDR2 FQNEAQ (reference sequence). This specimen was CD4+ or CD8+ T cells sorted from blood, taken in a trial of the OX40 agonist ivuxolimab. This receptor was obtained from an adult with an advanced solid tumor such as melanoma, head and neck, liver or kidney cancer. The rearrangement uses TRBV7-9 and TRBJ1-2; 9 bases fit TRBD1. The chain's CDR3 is CASSQANRGRGYTF. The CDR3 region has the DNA TGTGCCAGCAGCCAAGCAAACAGGGGGCGGGGCTACACCTTC. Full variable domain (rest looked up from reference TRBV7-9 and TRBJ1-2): DTGVSQNPRHKITKRGQNVTFRCDPISEHNRLYWYRQTLGQGPEFLTYFQNEAQLEKSRLLSDRFSAERPKGSFSTLEIQRTEQGDSAMYLCASSQANRGRGYTFGSGTRLTVV.